The 20 T cell receptor beta chains below come from one sample, sequenced in a study of PD-1 blockade in classical Hodgkin lymphoma. Time point meaning: cycle 4 day 1 (C4D1), after six to seven weeks of nivolumab. Brentuximab vedotin exposure varied among the patients, all of whom had relapsed after autologous stem cell transplantation. The data were produced by immunoSEQ multiplex PCR, yet TCRdb's version contains in-frame clones alone and is incomplete. The sample shows 46,000 or so clones, around four fifths of them seen only once. This material consisted of peripheral blood mononuclear cells (PBMCs), taken before the fourth cycle of nivolumab. Source of these receptors: a human donor with classical Hodgkin lymphoma.

In its sample, this clone was seen a few times. The genes are TRBV5-1 and TRBJ2-2; unclear D gene. Germline V gene data show CDR1 as SGHRS and CDR2 as YFSETQ. CDR3 length: 14 amino acids. V was shortened by 2 bases and J by 3 bases, with 8 bases between the two germline ends. The DNA of the CDR3 is TGCGCCAGCAGCTTCGGGCAGGACACCGGGGAGCTGTTTTTT. Amino acid sequence: CASSFGQDTGELFF.

This clone was picked up a small number of times. The V gene is TRBV30, the J gene TRBJ2-5; D not resolved. The V and J ends lost 2 bases and 4 bases respectively, with 8 bases between them. Germline assignment: CDR1 GTSNPN and CDR2 SVGIG (reference sequence). This CDR3 region has 12 residues. For the CDR3, the DNA is TGTGCCTGGAGTAGGGATCGAGAGACCCAGTACTTC. It specifies CAWSRDRETQYF.

Turning to this clone: This sample also contains other DNA sequences that code for the same CDR3. CDR3 sequence reads: CASSPGQNTEAFF. CDR3 bases: TGTGCCAGCTCACCAGGACAGAACACTGAAGCTTTCTTT. The V and J genes are TRBV18 and TRBJ1-1; TRBD1 is a possible D gene (5 bases). Looked up from germline, CDR1 is KGHSH and CDR2 is LQKENI. The CDR3 extends over 13 amino acids. V was clipped by 2 bases and J by 1 base, with 5 bases between them. Looking up the rest from reference TRBV18 and TRBJ1-1 gives the full variable domain: NAGVMQNPRHLVRRRGQEARLRCSPMKGHSHVYWYRQLPEEGLKFMVYLQKENIIDESGMPKERFSAEFPKEGPSILRIQQVVRGDSAAYFCASSPGQNTEAFFGQGTRLTVV.

The chain uses TRBV28 and TRBJ1-2, with D perhaps matching TRBD1 (5 bases). The CDR3 spans 13 residues. Looked up from germline, CDR1 is MDHEN and CDR2 is SYDVKM. Deletions cut 3 bases from V and 8 bases from J, with 13 bases between. CDR3 residues: CASSFQGVHGYTF. CDR3 coding DNA: TGTGCCAGCAGTTTTCAAGGGGTCCACGGCTACACCTTC.

The genes are TRBV4-2 and TRBJ2-7; D is unclear. Germline CDR1 reads LGHNA; CDR2 reads YNFKEQ. This CDR3 has 13 amino acids. V lost 0 bases to trimming and J lost 1 base, with 4 bases between them. CDR3 sequence (DNA): TGTGCCAGCAGCCAAGAGGGATCCTACGAGCAGTACTTC. Translated: CASSQEGSYEQYF.

This clone was found a few times. V is TRBV4-1 and J is TRBJ2-3; D perhaps matches TRBD2 (7 bases). V dropped 3 bases and J dropped 3 bases, with 16 bases sitting between them. The CDR3 is made up of 16 amino acids. The germline gives CDR1 MGHRA, CDR2 YSYEKL. The CDR3: CASSQGGAWLTDTQYF. The CDR3 region has the DNA TGCGCCAGCAGCCAGGGGGGGGCGTGGTTAACAGATACGCAGTATTTT.

The chain employs TRBV7-9 and TRBJ2-5; a possible D gene is TRBD1 (6 bases). The CDR3 runs 14 residues. Germline V lookup: CDR1 SEHNR, CDR2 FQNEAQ (reference sequence). V dropped 3 bases and J dropped 2 bases, with 10 bases sitting between them. DNA for the CDR3: TGTGCCAGCAGCTTTTTTACAGGGCAAGAGACCCAGTACTTC. This sequence encodes CASSFFTGQETQYF.

For the CDR3, the DNA is TGTGCCAGCAGCTTAGGGGGGCAAGGTGAAAAACTGTTTTTT. It is translated as CASSLGGQGEKLFF. V gene TRBV13 combines with J gene TRBJ1-4, with D possibly being TRBD1 (5 bases). Deletions cut 0 bases from V and 7 bases from J, with 9 bases between. The CDR3 covers 14 residues. The germline gives CDR1 PRHDT, CDR2 FYEKMQ (reference sequence).

The chain is built from TRBV2 and TRBJ2-3; TRBD1 or TRBD2 may be the D gene (5 bases each). The CDR3 sequence is 12 residues long. CDR1 is SNHLY, CDR2 FYNNEI, per germline. V gave up 11 bases and J gave up 2 bases, with 11 bases separating them. CDR3 sequence: CAGGATTDTQYF. As DNA, the CDR3 is TGTGCCGGGGGAGCGACCACAGATACGCAGTATTTT.

The CDR3 DNA sequence: TGTGCCAGCAGTTTTTATCGGACTAGCGGGGGCCTAGTCTTCTCCTACAATGAGCAGTTCTTC. Its protein product is CASSFYRTSGGLVFSYNEQFF. The chain employs TRBV27 and TRBJ2-1, with 13 positions matching TRBD2. The V and J ends lost 3 bases and 0 bases, in that order; junction bases with no gene match: 14. This CDR3 comprises 21 residues. The germline V gene encodes CDR1 MNHEY and CDR2 SMNVEV (reference sequence).

The CDR3 DNA reads as TGCGCCAGCAGCTTGAGAGGGGCATCGGTGGTTACTGAAGCTTTCTTT. Its protein product is CASSLRGASVVTEAFF. J is TRBJ1-1 and V is TRBV5-1; the D gene is possibly TRBD1 (5 bases). V lost 1 base, J lost 5 bases, and 18 bases lay in between. Per germline, CDR1 SGHRS and CDR2 YFSETQ. The length of the CDR3 is 16 residues.

This clone showed up just a few times. V usage is TRBV2 and J usage is TRBJ1-2; unclear D gene. CDR3 length: 14 amino acids. CDR1 SNHLY and CDR2 FYNNEI come from the germline V gene. V lost 7 bases and J lost 0, with 12 bases in between. The CDR3 is CASTVDSSNYGYTF. The DNA of the CDR3 is TGTGCCAGCACCGTAGACTCGTCTAACTATGGCTACACCTTC.

J is TRBJ2-7 and V is TRBV6-5; D ambiguous. CDR3 length: 13 amino acids. Germline-derived CDR1 and CDR2 are MNHEY and SVGAGI. V dropped 5 bases and J dropped 4 bases, with 12 bases sitting between them. The CDR3 DNA sequence: TGTGCCAGCAGTCCCCAATTGCGATACGAGCAGTACTTC. Its protein is CASSPQLRYEQYF.

This clone occurred many times. The chain links TRBV19 to TRBJ1-4; the D gene is possibly TRBD1 (5 bases). The germline V gene encodes CDR1 LNHDA and CDR2 SQIVND (reference sequence). Trimming removed 7 bases at V and 8 bases at J, with 17 bases between. There are 14 residues in the CDR3. The CDR3 DNA is TGTGCCAGTACCAATCTTGGGGGTTTGGAAAAACTGTTTTTT. Residues: CASTNLGGLEKLFF.

This rearrangement joins TRBV5-1 to TRBJ1-1, with TRBD1 identical over 11 bases. Germline trimming cut 6 bases from V and 5 bases from J; bases unmatched to any gene: 15. Germline V gene data show CDR1 as SGHRS and CDR2 as YFSETQ. The CDR3 is made up of 17 amino acids. The CDR3 nucleotides read TGCGCCAGCATAGAAACTACCGGGACAGGGGGTCGAACTGAAGCTTTCTTT. This sequence encodes CASIETTGTGGRTEAFF.

The chain employs TRBV6-6 and TRBJ2-1, with 7 bases lining up with TRBD1. The junction had 7 bases not matched to a gene; V was cut back by 6 bases and J by 2 bases. The CDR3 contains 15 residues. CDR1 and CDR2 (germline): MNHNY, SVGAGI (reference sequence). The CDR3 DNA sequence: TGTGCCAGCAGAGGCCCAGGGGGTCCCTACAATGAGCAGTTCTTC. It encodes CASRGPGGPYNEQFF.

The chain links TRBV11-3 to TRBJ2-1, with D perhaps TRBD2 (5 bases). The CDR3 length is 13 residues. CDR1 is SGHNT, CDR2 YENEEA, per germline. V lost 5 bases to trimming and J lost 6 bases, with 11 bases between them. This CDR3 is CASSRTRANEQFF. In DNA, the CDR3 is TGTGCCAGCAGCCGCACTAGGGCCAATGAGCAGTTCTTC.

CDR3 DNA sequence: TGTGCCACCAGCAGGGACAGGGGCTACACCGGGGAGCTGTTTTTT. This translates into CATSRDRGYTGELFF. V is TRBV15 and J is TRBJ2-2; 9 bases line up with TRBD1. The J segment lost 3 bases and the V segment lost 3 bases, leaving 2 bases of the junction unmatched. Germline V gives CDR1 LNHNV, CDR2 YYDKDF (reference sequence). The CDR3 is made up of 15 amino acids.

This clone was counted only a few times. The chain has TRBV4-2 and TRBJ2-1; 9 positions agree with TRBD2. The CDR3 is 14 residues long. Germline lookup yields CDR1 LGHNA and CDR2 YNFKEQ. V shed 3 bases and J 8 bases; nucleotides not matched to a gene: 5. The CDR3 loop is CASSQSGGSDEQFF. CDR3 in DNA: TGTGCCAGCAGCCAGAGCGGGGGGTCGGATGAGCAGTTCTTC.

In DNA, the CDR3 is TGCGCCAGCAGCCCGACAGGTGGGAACACTGAAGCTTTCTTT. Translation: CASSPTGGNTEAFF. The chain is built from TRBV5-1 and TRBJ1-1; D possibly corresponds to TRBD1 (6 bases). Germline loops: CDR1 SGHRS, CDR2 YFSETQ. The V end lost 4 bases, the J end lost 1 base, and 11 bases lay between the germline ends. This CDR3 spans 14 amino acids.